This T cell receptor beta chain was observed in a study of blood T cell repertoires in COVID-19. Study as a whole: Sources were T cells, B-cell-depleted T cells, or PBMCs; the material itself was cDNA or gDNA.

Germline V gene lookup returns CDR1 SGHVS and CDR2 FQNEAQ. V lost 5 bases and J lost 4; bases outside the gene matches: 9. The CDR3 is 15 amino acids. Original data processing: Scientists estimated how many nucleated cells there were by amplifying reference gene primers. Here immunoSEQ multiplex PCR was the method, and the copy in TCRdb shows in-frame clones only, minus some. V and J calls and clone size follow that table, whereas D and trimming were derived from the DNA. The sample holds more than 150,000 clones, roughly four fifths seen once. The sample consisted of peripheral blood. The genes are TRBV7-8 and TRBJ1-1, with 8 bases aligning to TRBD1. The origin of this receptor is an elderly woman with COVID-19, enrolled during active disease. CDR3 residues: CASSRDRLSLTEAFF. CDR3 in DNA: TGTGCCAGCAGCCGGGACAGGTTGAGTCTCACTGAAGCTTTCTTT.